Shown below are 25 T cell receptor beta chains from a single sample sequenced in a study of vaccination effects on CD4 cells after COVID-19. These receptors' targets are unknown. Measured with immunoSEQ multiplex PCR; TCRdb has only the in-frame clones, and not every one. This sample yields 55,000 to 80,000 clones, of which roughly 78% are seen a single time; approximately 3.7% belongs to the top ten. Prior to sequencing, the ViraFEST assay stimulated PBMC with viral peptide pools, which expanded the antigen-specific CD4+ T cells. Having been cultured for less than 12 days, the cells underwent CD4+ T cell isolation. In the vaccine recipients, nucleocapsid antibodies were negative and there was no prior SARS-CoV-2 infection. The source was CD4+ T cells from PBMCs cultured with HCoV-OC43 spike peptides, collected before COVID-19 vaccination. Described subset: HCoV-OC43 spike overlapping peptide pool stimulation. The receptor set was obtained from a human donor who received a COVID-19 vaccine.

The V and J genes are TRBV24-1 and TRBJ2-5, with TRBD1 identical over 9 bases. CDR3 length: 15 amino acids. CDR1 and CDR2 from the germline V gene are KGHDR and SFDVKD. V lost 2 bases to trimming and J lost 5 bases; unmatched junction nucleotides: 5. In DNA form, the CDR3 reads TGTGCCACCAGTGATTCACAGGGGGCAGGGGAGACCCAGTACTTC. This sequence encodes CATSDSQGAGETQYF.

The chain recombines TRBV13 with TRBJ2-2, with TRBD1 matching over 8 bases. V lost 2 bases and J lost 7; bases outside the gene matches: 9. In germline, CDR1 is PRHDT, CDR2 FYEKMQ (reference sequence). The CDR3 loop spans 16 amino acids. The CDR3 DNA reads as TGTGCCAGCAGCTTACGATCGCAGGGGGCTAACGGGGAGCTGTTTTTT. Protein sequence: CASSLRSQGANGELFF.

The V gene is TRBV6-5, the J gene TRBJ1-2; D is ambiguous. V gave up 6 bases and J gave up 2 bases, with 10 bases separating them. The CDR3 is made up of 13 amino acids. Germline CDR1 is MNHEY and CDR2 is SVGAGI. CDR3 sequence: CASSLDWNYGYTF. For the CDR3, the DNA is TGTGCCAGCAGCTTAGACTGGAACTATGGCTACACCTTC.

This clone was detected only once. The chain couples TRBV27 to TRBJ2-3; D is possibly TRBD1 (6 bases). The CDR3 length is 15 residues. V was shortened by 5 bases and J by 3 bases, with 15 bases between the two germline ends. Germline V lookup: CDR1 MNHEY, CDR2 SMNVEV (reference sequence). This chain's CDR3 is CASSKQGEGTDTQYF. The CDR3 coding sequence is TGTGCCAGCAGTAAACAGGGAGAAGGGACAGATACGCAGTATTTT.

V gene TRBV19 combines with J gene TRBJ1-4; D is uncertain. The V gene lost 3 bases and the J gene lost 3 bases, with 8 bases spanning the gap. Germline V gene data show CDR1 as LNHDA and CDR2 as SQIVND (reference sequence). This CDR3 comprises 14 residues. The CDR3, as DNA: TGTGCCAGTAGTATTAACGGAGCTAATGAAAAACTGTTTTTT. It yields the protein CASSINGANEKLFF.

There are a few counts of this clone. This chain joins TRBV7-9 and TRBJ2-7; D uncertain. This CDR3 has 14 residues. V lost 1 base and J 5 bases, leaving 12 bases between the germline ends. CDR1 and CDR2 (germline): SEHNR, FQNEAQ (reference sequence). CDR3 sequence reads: CASSLDPPMNEQYV. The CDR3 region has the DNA TGTGCCAGCAGCTTAGACCCCCCCATGAACGAGCAGTACGTC.

The CDR3 sequence: CASSPRGTPTDTQYF. The CDR3 DNA reads TGTGCCAGCTCACCACGAGGTACACCGACAGATACGCAGTATTTT. The chain employs TRBV18 and TRBJ2-3; D unresolved. The CDR3 has 15 residues. V gave up 1 base and J gave up 3 bases, with 11 bases separating them. CDR1 and CDR2 (germline): KGHSH, LQKENI.

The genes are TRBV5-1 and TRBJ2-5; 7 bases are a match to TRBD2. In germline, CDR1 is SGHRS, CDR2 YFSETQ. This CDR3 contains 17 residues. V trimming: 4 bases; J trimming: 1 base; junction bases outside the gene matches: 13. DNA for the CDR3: TGCGCCAGCAGCCCCCGAGGCGGGGGAGGGATCCAAGAGACCCAGTACTTC. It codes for CASSPRGGGGIQETQYF.

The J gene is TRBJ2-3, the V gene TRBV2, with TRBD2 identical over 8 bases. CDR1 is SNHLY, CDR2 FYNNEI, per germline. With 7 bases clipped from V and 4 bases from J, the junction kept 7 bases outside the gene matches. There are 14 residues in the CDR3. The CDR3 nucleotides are TGTGCCAGCACCCTTGCGGGACTAGCAGATACGCAGTATTTT. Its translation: CASTLAGLADTQYF.

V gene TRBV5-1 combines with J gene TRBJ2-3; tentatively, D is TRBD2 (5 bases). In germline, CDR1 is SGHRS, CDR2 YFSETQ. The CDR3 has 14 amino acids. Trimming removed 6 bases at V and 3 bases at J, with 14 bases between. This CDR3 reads CASTDGPGTDTQYF. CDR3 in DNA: TGCGCCAGCACGGACGGCCCGGGAACAGATACGCAGTATTTT.

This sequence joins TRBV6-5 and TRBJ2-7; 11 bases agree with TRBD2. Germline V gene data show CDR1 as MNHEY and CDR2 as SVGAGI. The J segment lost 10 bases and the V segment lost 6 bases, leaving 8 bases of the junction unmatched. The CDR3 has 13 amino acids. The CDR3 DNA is TGTGCCAGCAGGGGGGGGACTAGCGGTCCTCAGTACGTC. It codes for CASRGGTSGPQYV.

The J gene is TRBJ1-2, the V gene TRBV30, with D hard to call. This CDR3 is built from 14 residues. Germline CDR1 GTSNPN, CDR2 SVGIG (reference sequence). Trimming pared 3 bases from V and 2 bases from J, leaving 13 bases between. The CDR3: CAWSSQSGNYGYTF. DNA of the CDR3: TGTGCCTGGAGCTCCCAGTCCGGAAACTATGGCTACACCTTC.

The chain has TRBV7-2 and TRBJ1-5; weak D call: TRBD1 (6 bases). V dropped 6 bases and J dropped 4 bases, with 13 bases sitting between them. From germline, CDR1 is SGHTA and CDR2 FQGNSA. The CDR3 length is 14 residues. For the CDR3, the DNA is TGTGCCAGCAGTTTTAAAGGGGGAAATCAGCCCCAGCATTTT. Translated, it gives CASSFKGGNQPQHF.

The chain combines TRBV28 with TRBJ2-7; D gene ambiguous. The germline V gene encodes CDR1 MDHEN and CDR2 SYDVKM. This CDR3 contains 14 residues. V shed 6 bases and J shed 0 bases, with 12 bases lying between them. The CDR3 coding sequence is TGTGCCAGCAGCCACAGTGATAGCTCCTACGAGCAGTACGTC. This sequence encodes CASSHSDSSYEQYV.

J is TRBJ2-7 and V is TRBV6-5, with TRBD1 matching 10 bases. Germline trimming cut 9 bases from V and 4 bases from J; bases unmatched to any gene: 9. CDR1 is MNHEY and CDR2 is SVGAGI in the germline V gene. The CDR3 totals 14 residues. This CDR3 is CASRSGTGDYEQYV. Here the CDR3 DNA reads TGTGCCAGTCGCTCCGGGACAGGGGATTACGAGCAGTACGTC.

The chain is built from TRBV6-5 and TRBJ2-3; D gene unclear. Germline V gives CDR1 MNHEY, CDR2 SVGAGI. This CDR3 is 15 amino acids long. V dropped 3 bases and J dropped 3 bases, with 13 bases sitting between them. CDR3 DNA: TGTGCCAGCAGTTATTCTGGCAGATTTACAGATACGCAGTATTTT. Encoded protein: CASSYSGRFTDTQYF.

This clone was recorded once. CDR3 loop: CASSSVVAGRTYEQYV. CDR3 DNA: TGTGCCAGCAGCTCGGTGGTAGCGGGGCGGACCTACGAGCAGTACGTC. The genes are TRBV5-6 and TRBJ2-7; TRBD2 agrees at 8 bases. The V gene end was trimmed by 3 bases and the J gene end by 2 bases; junction bases not matched to a gene: 10. The CDR3 contains 16 residues. Germline loops: CDR1 SGHDT, CDR2 YYEEEE.

The CDR3 sequence: CASSQEPGYEQYV. Here the CDR3 DNA reads TGCGCCAGCAGCCAAGAACCCGGGTACGAGCAGTACGTC. The V gene is TRBV4-1, the J gene TRBJ2-7, with D uncertain. Germline V gives CDR1 MGHRA, CDR2 YSYEKL. This CDR3 region has 13 residues. Trimming cost V 0 bases and J 4 bases, with 7 bases left between them.

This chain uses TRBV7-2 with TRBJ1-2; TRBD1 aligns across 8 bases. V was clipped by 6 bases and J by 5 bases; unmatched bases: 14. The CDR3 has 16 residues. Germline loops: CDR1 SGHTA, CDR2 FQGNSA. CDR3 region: CASRKTGEESGYGYTF. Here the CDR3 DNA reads TGTGCCAGCAGGAAGACAGGGGAGGAATCTGGGTATGGCTACACCTTC. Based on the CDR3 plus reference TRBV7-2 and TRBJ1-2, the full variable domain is GAGVSQSPSNKVTEKGKDVELRCDPISGHTALYWYRQSLGQGLEFLIYFQGNSAPDKSGLPSDRFSAERTGGSVSTLTIQRTQQEDSAVYLCASRKTGEESGYGYTFGSGTRLTVV.

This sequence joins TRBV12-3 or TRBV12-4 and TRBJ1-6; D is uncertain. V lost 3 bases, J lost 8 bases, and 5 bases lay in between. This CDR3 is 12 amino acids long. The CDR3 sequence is CASSFRDSPLHF. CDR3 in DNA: TGTGCCAGCAGTTTTCGAGATTCACCCCTCCACTTT.

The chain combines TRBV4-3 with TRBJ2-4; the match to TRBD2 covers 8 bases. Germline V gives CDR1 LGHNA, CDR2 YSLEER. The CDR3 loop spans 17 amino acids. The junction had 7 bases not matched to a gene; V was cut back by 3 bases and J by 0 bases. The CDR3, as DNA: TGCGCCAGCAGCCAGGGGACGGGAGGGGAAGCCAAAAACATTCAGTACTTC. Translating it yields CASSQGTGGEAKNIQYF.

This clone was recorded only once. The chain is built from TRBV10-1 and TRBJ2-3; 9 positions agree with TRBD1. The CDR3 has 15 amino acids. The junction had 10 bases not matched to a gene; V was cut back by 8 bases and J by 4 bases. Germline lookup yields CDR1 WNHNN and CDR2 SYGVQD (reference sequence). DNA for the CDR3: TGCGCCAGCGGGCCGACAGGGGGGGCCGCAGATACGCAGTATTTT. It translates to CASGPTGGAADTQYF.

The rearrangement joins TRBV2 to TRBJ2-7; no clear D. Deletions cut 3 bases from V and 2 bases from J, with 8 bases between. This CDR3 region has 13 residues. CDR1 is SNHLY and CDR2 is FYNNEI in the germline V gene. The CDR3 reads CASSERQTYEQYV. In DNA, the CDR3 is TGTGCCAGCAGTGAGAGGCAGACCTACGAGCAGTACGTC.

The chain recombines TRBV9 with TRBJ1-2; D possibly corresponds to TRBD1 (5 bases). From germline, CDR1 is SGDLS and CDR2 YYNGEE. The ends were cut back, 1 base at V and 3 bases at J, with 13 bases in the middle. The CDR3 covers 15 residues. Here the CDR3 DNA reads TGTGCCAGCAGCGTATCAGTGCAGGGATACTATGGCTACACCTTC. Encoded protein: CASSVSVQGYYGYTF.

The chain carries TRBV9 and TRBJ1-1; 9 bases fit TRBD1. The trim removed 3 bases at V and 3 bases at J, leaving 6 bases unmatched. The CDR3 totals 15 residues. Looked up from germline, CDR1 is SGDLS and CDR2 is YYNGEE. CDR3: CASSAPTGGHTEAFF. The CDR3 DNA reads TGTGCCAGCAGCGCCCCGACAGGGGGGCACACTGAAGCTTTCTTT.